This T cell receptor beta chain was retrieved from a study of blood T cell repertoires in COVID-19. In the original processing: Cell counts per sample came from amplifying reference gene primers. Sequencing used immunoSEQ multiplex PCR; TCRdb keeps in-frame clones, though not all of them. D and trimming were read from the DNA, whereas the V and J calls and clone size are those reported in that table. The data hold about 210,000 clones, with 70% to 90% observed a single time. Germline CDR1 reads SGHAT; CDR2 reads FQNNGV. V gave up 4 bases and J gave up 4 bases, with 10 bases separating them. This CDR3 has 13 residues.

This chain connects TRBV11-2 to TRBJ2-5, with D possibly matching TRBD1 (5 bases). Sequencing was done on a sample of peripheral blood. This sequence originates from a woman in her forties with acute or convalescent COVID-19. The CDR3 bases are TGTGCCAGCAGCTGGGGCAGGGCAGAGACCCAGTACTTC. Translation gives CASSWGRAETQYF.